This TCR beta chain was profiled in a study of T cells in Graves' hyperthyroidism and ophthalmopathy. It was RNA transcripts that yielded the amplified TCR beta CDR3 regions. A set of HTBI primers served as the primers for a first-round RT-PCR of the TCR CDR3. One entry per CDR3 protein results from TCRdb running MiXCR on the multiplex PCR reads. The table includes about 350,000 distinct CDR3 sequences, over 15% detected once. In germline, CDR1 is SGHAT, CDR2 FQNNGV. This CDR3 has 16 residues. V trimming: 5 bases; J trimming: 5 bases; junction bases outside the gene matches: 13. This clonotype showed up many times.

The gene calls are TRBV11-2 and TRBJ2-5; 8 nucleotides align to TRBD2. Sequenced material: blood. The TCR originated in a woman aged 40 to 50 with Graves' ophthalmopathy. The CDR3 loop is CASSPTSAGGGETQYF. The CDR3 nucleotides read TGTGCCAGCAGCCCCACCTCGGCGGGAGGAGGGGAGACCCAGTACTTC. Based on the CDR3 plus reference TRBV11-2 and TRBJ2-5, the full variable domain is EAGVAQSPRYKIIEKRQSVAFWCNPISGHATLYWYQQILGQGPKLLIQFQNNGVVDDSQLPKDRFSAERLKGVDSTLKIQPAKLEDSAVYLCASSPTSAGGGETQYFGPGTRLLVL.